A single sample is the source of the 18 T cell receptor beta chains below, sequenced in a study of T cell responses to AZD1222 COVID-19 vaccine (dated by TCRdb to the early 2020s). The library came from the immunoSEQ multiplex PCR assay. TCRdb carries this immuneACCESS record with in-frame sequences only. Its versions omit some clonotypes, under half of them owing to an unresolved V gene in the studies checked, with the rest unexplained. Here the sample has about 84,000 clones; around 85% occur a single time. Roughly 12% of the sample comes from the top ten. Explained via the paper, the time point label denotes: about 28 days (+/-7) after the second vaccine dose. The sample consisted of peripheral blood, taken 28 days after the second AZD1222 dose. The receptors come from an adult who received the AZD1222 COVID-19 vaccine.

The chain couples TRBV9 to TRBJ2-7; 9 bases map to TRBD1. With 4 bases clipped from V and 3 bases from J, the junction kept 5 bases outside the gene matches. Germline V CDR1 and CDR2: SGDLS, YYNGEE. The CDR3 has 14 residues. The CDR3, as DNA: TGTGCCAGCAGCCAGCAGACAGGGGGCTACGAGCAGTACTTC. Amino acids: CASSQQTGGYEQYF.

The chain couples TRBV2 to TRBJ1-2, with D perhaps matching TRBD1 (5 bases). The germline gives CDR1 SNHLY, CDR2 FYNNEI. The CDR3 has 13 residues. The V gene lost 3 bases and the J gene lost 4 bases, with 9 bases spanning the gap. CDR3 in DNA: TGTGCCAGCAGTGACAGGGAGGGCTATGGCTACACCTTC. Protein sequence: CASSDREGYGYTF.

The gene calls are TRBV6-2 or TRBV6-3 and TRBJ1-2; D not resolved. The germline V gene encodes CDR1 MNHEY and CDR2 SVGEGT. The CDR3 contains 13 residues. V was trimmed by 6 bases and J by 3 bases, leaving 11 bases between them. The CDR3 loop reads CASSPGPYYGYTF. CDR3 bases: TGTGCCAGCAGCCCCGGACCCTACTATGGCTACACCTTC.

This clone was counted once. This rearrangement joins TRBV24-1 to TRBJ2-5; D is unresolved. This CDR3 region has 13 residues. Germline lookup yields CDR1 KGHDR and CDR2 SFDVKD. Trimming pared 0 bases from V and 5 bases from J, leaving 6 bases between. CDR3 coding DNA: TGTGCCACCAGTGATTTGCCCGGGGAGACCCAGTACTTC. This encodes CATSDLPGETQYF.

This sequence joins TRBV6-5 and TRBJ2-1; D may match TRBD1 or TRBD2 (5 bases each). Germline loops: CDR1 MNHEY, CDR2 SVGAGI. The V and J ends lost 4 bases and 6 bases respectively, with 19 bases between them. The CDR3 consists of 16 residues. The CDR3 protein is CASSSAGTAPGNEQFF. The CDR3 DNA sequence: TGTGCCAGCAGTTCCGCCGGGACGGCGCCCGGCAATGAGCAGTTCTTC.

This clone was found once. The V gene is TRBV28, the J gene TRBJ2-1, with unresolved D. The CDR3 spans 13 residues. Germline V gene lookup returns CDR1 MDHEN and CDR2 SYDVKM. The V and J ends lost 6 bases and 3 bases respectively, with 9 bases between them. Here the CDR3 DNA reads TGTGCCAGCAGACCCGACGACTACAATGAGCAGTTCTTC. This encodes CASRPDDYNEQFF.

The chain employs TRBV29-1 and TRBJ1-1; D unresolved. Germline CDR1 reads SQVTM; CDR2 reads ANQGSEA. The CDR3 runs to 11 residues. V was cut by 3 bases and J by 2 bases, with 4 bases left in between. CDR3 in amino acids: CSVEVNTEAFF. The CDR3 DNA sequence: TGCAGCGTTGAGGTCAACACTGAAGCTTTCTTT.

Worth noting for this clone: At one boundary the junction diverges from the germline segment, which might be a read error. The rearrangement links TRBV7-7 to TRBJ2-7; D is perhaps TRBD2 (5 bases). The CDR3 extends over 15 amino acids. Germline CDR1 reads SSHAT; CDR2 reads FNYEAQ (reference sequence). The CDR3 reads CASSFDMGRGYEQYF. DNA of the CDR3: TGTGCTAGCAGCTTCGACATGGGGAGAGGGTACGAGCAGTACTTC.

This clone was seen once. The V gene is TRBV7-6, the J gene TRBJ2-5; D may be TRBD1 (6 bases). CDR1 SGHVS and CDR2 FNYEAQ come from the germline V gene. The CDR3 is 18 amino acids. V was shortened by 5 bases and J by 4 bases, with 26 bases between the two germline ends. The CDR3 protein is CASSLVPMKQGWGETQYF. CDR3 in DNA: TGTGCCAGCAGCCTTGTTCCCATGAAACAGGGCTGGGGAGAGACCCAGTACTTC.

This CDR3 is CASRFGVF. DNA for the CDR3: TGTGCAAGTCGCTTCGGGGTCTTC. The V gene is TRBV12-2, the J gene TRBJ1-2. TRBV12-2 is recorded as a pseudogene. The CDR3 consists of 8 residues.

The J gene is TRBJ2-6, the V gene TRBV9; perhaps TRBD2 as D (6 bases). CDR1 SGDLS and CDR2 YYNGEE come from the germline V gene. V was shortened by 5 bases and J by 0 bases, with 12 bases between the two germline ends. This CDR3 has 16 amino acids. CDR3 coding DNA: TGTGCCAGCAGTCCCCGGGGGACCTCTGGGGCCAACGTCCTGACTTTC. It is translated as CASSPRGTSGANVLTF.

V gene TRBV7-3 combines with J gene TRBJ2-1, with D unresolved. Germline V CDR1 and CDR2: SGHTA, FQGTGA. Trimming cost V 4 bases and J 6 bases, with 7 bases left between them. The CDR3 totals 12 residues. The CDR3 loop is CASSSPPNEQFF. In DNA form, the CDR3 reads TGTGCCAGCAGCTCCCCTCCCAATGAGCAGTTCTTC.

The chain has TRBV10-3 and TRBJ2-7, with 10 bases that match TRBD2. With V trimmed by 2 bases and J by 4 bases, 5 bases remained unmatched. CDR1 is ENHRY, CDR2 SYGVKD, per germline. There are 15 residues in the CDR3. This chain's CDR3 is CAISERLAGVYEQYF. DNA for the CDR3: TGTGCCATCAGTGAGCGCCTAGCGGGGGTGTACGAGCAGTACTTC.

The genes are TRBV3-1 (or the pseudogene TRBV3-2) and TRBJ1-2, with 9 bases aligning to TRBD1. This CDR3 has 19 amino acids. Trimming at V came to 2 bases and at J to 4 bases, leaving 17 bases not matched to a gene. Germline V gene sequence: CDR1 LGHDT, CDR2 YNNKEL (reference sequence). The DNA for the CDR3 is TGTGCCAGCAGCCAAAAAGTCCCACCGGGACAGGGAATCTCCTATGGCTACACCTTC. Its translation is CASSQKVPPGQGISYGYTF.

The chain links TRBV7-2 to TRBJ1-5; D unclear. The CDR3 consists of 16 residues. Trimming left V 5 bases short and J 3 bases short, with 17 bases between. Germline V gives CDR1 SGHTA, CDR2 FQGNSA. For the CDR3, the DNA is TGTGCCAGCAGCCCCCGACCGAGTGGGAACAATCAGCCCCAGCATTTT. It encodes CASSPRPSGNNQPQHF.

This sequence joins TRBV5-1 and TRBJ1-5; D is uncertain. Germline-derived CDR1 and CDR2 are SGHRS and YFSETQ. This CDR3 contains 15 residues. V was trimmed by 0 bases and J by 7 bases, leaving 14 bases between them. DNA of the CDR3: TGCGCCAGCAGCTTGGTCCCGGGGTCGGGGCAGCCCCAGCATTTT. This encodes CASSLVPGSGQPQHF.

The V call is TRBV15, the J call TRBJ2-2; no firm D call. The V end lost 0 bases, the J end lost 7 bases, and 9 bases lay between the germline ends. The CDR3 length is 14 residues. Germline CDR1 and CDR2: LNHNV and YYDKDF (reference sequence). The CDR3 coding sequence is TGTGCCACCAGCAGAGATCGGTTTAACGGGGAGCTGTTTTTT. This encodes CATSRDRFNGELFF.

The chain has TRBV2 and TRBJ1-3, with TRBD1 matching over 9 bases. Germline trimming cut 4 bases from V and 4 bases from J; bases unmatched to any gene: 2. The CDR3 has 14 amino acids. Germline V gene sequence: CDR1 SNHLY, CDR2 FYNNEI. This chain's CDR3 is CASSGTGEGNTIYF. The CDR3 region has the DNA TGTGCCAGCAGTGGGACAGGGGAAGGAAACACCATATATTTT.